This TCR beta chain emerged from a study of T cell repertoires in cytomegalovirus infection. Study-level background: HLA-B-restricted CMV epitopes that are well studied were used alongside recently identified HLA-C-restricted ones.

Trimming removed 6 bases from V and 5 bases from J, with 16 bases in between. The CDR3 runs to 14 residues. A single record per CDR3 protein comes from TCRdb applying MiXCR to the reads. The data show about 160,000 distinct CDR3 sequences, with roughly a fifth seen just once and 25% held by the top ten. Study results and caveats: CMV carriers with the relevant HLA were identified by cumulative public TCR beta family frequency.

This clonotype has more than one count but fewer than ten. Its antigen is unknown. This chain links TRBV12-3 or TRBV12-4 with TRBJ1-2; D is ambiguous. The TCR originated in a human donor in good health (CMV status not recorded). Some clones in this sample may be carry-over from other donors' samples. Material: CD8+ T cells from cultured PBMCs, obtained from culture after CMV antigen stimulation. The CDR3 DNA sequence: TGTGCCAGCAGCCCCTCCAGCGAACTATATGGCTACACCTTC. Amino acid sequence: CASSPSSELYGYTF.